These 30 T cell receptor beta chains were all obtained from the same sample, sequenced in a study of hypomethylating agent response in myelodysplastic syndrome. Repertoires were generated with immunoSEQ multiplex PCR, while TCRdb's copy carries only in-frame clones and drops some. Of approximately 3,000 clones listed, more than 85% are singletons. Specimen: bone marrow, collected before or after starting hypomethylating agent treatment for myelodysplastic syndrome (not recorded which). The source of these receptors is a human donor with myelodysplastic syndrome.

The rearrangement uses TRBV7-2 and TRBJ2-1, with TRBD2 matching over 8 bases. Trimming at V came to 4 bases and at J to 0 bases, leaving 8 bases not matched to a gene. CDR1 is SGHTA and CDR2 is FQGNSA in the germline V gene. The CDR3 has 17 amino acids. CDR3: CASSSKRGHPSYNEQFF. In DNA, the CDR3 is TGTGCCAGCAGCTCAAAGCGGGGGCACCCCTCCTACAATGAGCAGTTCTTC.

The chain links TRBV7-2 to TRBJ1-5; possibly TRBD1 for D (5 bases). The length of the CDR3 is 15 residues. V was shortened by 2 bases and J by 5 bases, with 13 bases between the two germline ends. The germline gives CDR1 SGHTA, CDR2 FQGNSA. The CDR3 here is CASSLKWQGDQPQHF. In nucleotides, the CDR3 is TGTGCCAGCAGCTTAAAGTGGCAGGGTGATCAGCCCCAGCATTTT.

This rearrangement joins TRBV2 to TRBJ2-1; D is ambiguous. This CDR3 region has 15 residues. Germline V gene lookup returns CDR1 SNHLY and CDR2 FYNNEI. V was cut by 8 bases and J by 0 bases, with 14 bases left in between. The CDR3 loop is CASVEAFSSYNEQFF. The DNA of the CDR3 is TGTGCCAGCGTGGAAGCGTTCAGCTCCTACAATGAGCAGTTCTTC.

The chain employs TRBV9 and TRBJ2-1; 11 bases are a match to TRBD1. This CDR3 comprises 15 residues. The trim removed 0 bases at V and 6 bases at J, leaving 2 bases unmatched. Germline V gives CDR1 SGDLS, CDR2 YYNGEE. The CDR3 region is CASSVGGTGGNEQFF. In DNA, the CDR3 is TGTGCCAGCAGCGTAGGAGGGACAGGGGGCAATGAGCAGTTCTTC.

This clone showed up just a few times. The V gene is TRBV28, the J gene TRBJ1-5; no reliable D call. CDR1 MDHEN and CDR2 SYDVKM come from the germline V gene. The V end was cut by 3 bases, the J end by 9 bases, with 9 bases between. This CDR3 is 12 amino acids long. CDR3 region: CASSFLVRPQHF. CDR3 in DNA: TGTGCCAGCAGTTTTTTGGTGCGGCCCCAGCATTTT.

The CDR3 loop is CASSSRGLGTYEQYF. The CDR3 DNA reads as TGTGCCAGCAGTTCGAGGGGACTAGGAACCTACGAGCAGTACTTC. The chain recombines TRBV27 with TRBJ2-7, with 8 bases that match TRBD2. The CDR3 loop spans 15 amino acids. With 4 bases clipped from V and 2 bases from J, the junction kept 7 bases outside the gene matches. CDR1 and CDR2 from the germline V gene are MNHEY and SMNVEV (reference sequence).

DNA of the CDR3: TGTGCCAGCAGCCCAGGCCCATCGGGACGGCTGAACACTGAAGCTTTCTTT. Encoded protein: CASSPGPSGRLNTEAFF. The rearrangement links TRBV9 to TRBJ1-1; D may be TRBD1 (5 bases). V lost 4 bases, J lost 0 bases, and 19 bases lay in between. The length of the CDR3 is 17 residues. Germline CDR1 and CDR2: SGDLS and YYNGEE.

V is TRBV6-5 and J is TRBJ2-1, with a weak D call TRBD2 (5 bases). Germline V gene data show CDR1 as MNHEY and CDR2 as SVGAGI. The CDR3 has 15 amino acids. Trimming pared 4 bases from V and 0 bases from J, leaving 10 bases between. The CDR3 reads CASSFRTSSYNEQFF. CDR3 bases: TGTGCCAGCAGTTTTAGGACTTCCTCCTACAATGAGCAGTTCTTC.

V gene TRBV7-8 combines with J gene TRBJ2-1; no clear D gene. Looked up from germline, CDR1 is SGHVS and CDR2 is FQNEAQ. V was pared by 5 bases and J by 10 bases, with 21 bases between. There are 15 residues in the CDR3. Here the CDR3 DNA reads TGTGCCAGCAGCCCACTGATAGTGAACAGCAGAGAGCAGTTCTTC. Amino acids: CASSPLIVNSREQFF.

The table lists this clone with a count of one. The rearrangement links TRBV27 to TRBJ2-2; D uncertain. Germline-derived CDR1 and CDR2 are MNHEY and SMNVEV (reference sequence). Between the trimmed V and J ends, which lost 0 bases and 0 bases, there was a span of 11 bases. The CDR3 has 17 residues. Here the CDR3 DNA reads TGTGCCAGCAGTTTATCACCCAAAACAACGAACACCGGGGAGCTGTTTTTT. It is translated as CASSLSPKTTNTGELFF.

CDR3 amino acids: CASSQDFGGTEAFF. In DNA, the CDR3 is TGCGCCAGCAGCCAAGATTTCGGGGGGACCGAAGCTTTCTTT. The chain links TRBV4-3 to TRBJ1-1; perhaps TRBD1 as D (5 bases). CDR1 and CDR2 (germline): LGHNA, YSLEER. V lost 0 bases to trimming and J lost 8 bases, with 13 bases between them. The length of the CDR3 is 14 residues.

This chain joins TRBV4-3 and TRBJ2-7; D unresolved. This CDR3 is 14 amino acids long. Germline V gives CDR1 LGHNA, CDR2 YSLEER. Trimming cost V 1 base and J 3 bases, with 10 bases left between them. CDR3 DNA sequence: TGCGCCAGCAGCCAAGGGCCAACCAGCTACGAGCAGTACTTC. It yields the protein CASSQGPTSYEQYF.

V and J are TRBV7-2 and TRBJ2-3; D possibly matches TRBD1 or TRBD2 (5 bases each). Germline CDR1 is SGHTA and CDR2 is FQGNSA. Trimming removed 3 bases at V and 2 bases at J, with 21 bases between. This CDR3 is 18 amino acids long. CDR3 sequence: CASSFNRGDPSLTDTQYF. The DNA for the CDR3 is TGTGCCAGCAGCTTCAACCGGGGCGACCCTTCCCTCACAGATACGCAGTATTTT.

The chain joins TRBV7-2 to TRBJ1-1; TRBD1 might be the D (6 bases). The CDR3 runs 14 residues. Germline V gene sequence: CDR1 SGHTA, CDR2 FQGNSA. V was clipped by 5 bases and J by 3 bases, with 13 bases between them. As DNA, the CDR3 is TGTGCCAGCAGCAACAGGGTCGGGGACACTGAAGCTTTCTTT. Amino acid sequence: CASSNRVGDTEAFF.

A remark on this clone: The conserved closing phenylalanine or tryptophan is absent in this CDR3, likely reflecting a read error. Because the CDR3's place on the DNA is in doubt, the DNA is left out and the CDR3 is given as listed by TCRdb. The chain joins TRBV9 to TRBJ2-3; whether TRBD2, the table's D call, matches the DNA was not checked. The CDR3 totals 15 residues, both ends included. CDR1 SGDLS and CDR2 YYNGEE come from the germline V gene. CDR3 loop: CASSVDLPSSGSERN.

The chain has TRBV5-6 and TRBJ1-3, with no clear D. CDR3 length: 14 residues. V was cut by 3 bases and J by 0 bases, with 7 bases left in between. Germline loops: CDR1 SGHDT, CDR2 YYEEEE. The CDR3 nucleotides are TGTGCCAGCAGCTCCCCGGTCTCTGGAAACACCATATATTTT. Translation: CASSSPVSGNTIYF.

The genes are TRBV18 and TRBJ1-1; D is perhaps TRBD1 (6 bases). Germline V gene sequence: CDR1 KGHSH, CDR2 LQKENI. The CDR3 runs 14 residues. The V end was cut by 7 bases, the J end by 1 base, with 13 bases between. This chain's CDR3 is CASFPGQTNTEAFF. The CDR3 DNA is TGTGCCAGCTTCCCGGGACAAACGAACACTGAAGCTTTCTTT.

The chain links TRBV7-8 to TRBJ2-1; D unresolved. The CDR3 spans 13 residues. V was clipped by 4 bases and J by 3 bases, with 7 bases between them. Germline V lookup: CDR1 SGHVS, CDR2 FQNEAQ. This chain's CDR3 is CASSSTLYNEQFF. In DNA, the CDR3 is TGTGCCAGCAGCTCTACTCTCTACAATGAGCAGTTCTTC.

V usage is TRBV27 and J usage is TRBJ1-2; 12 bases agree with TRBD1. This CDR3 region has 14 residues. The trim removed 4 bases at V and 7 bases at J, leaving 4 bases unmatched. Germline CDR1 and CDR2: MNHEY and SMNVEV (reference sequence). As DNA, the CDR3 is TGTGCCAGCAGTTCCGGGACAGGGGGCATTGGCTACACCTTC. This sequence encodes CASSSGTGGIGYTF.

This clone was observed once. V usage is TRBV30 and J usage is TRBJ2-3; unclear D gene. This CDR3 region has 14 residues. The V end lost 3 bases, the J end lost 0 bases, and 10 bases lay between the germline ends. Germline assignment: CDR1 GTSNPN and CDR2 SVGIG (reference sequence). The CDR3 sequence: CAWRPDTSTDTQYF. The CDR3 DNA reads TGTGCCTGGAGACCAGATACTAGCACAGATACGCAGTATTTT.

The chain couples TRBV19 to TRBJ2-7; TRBD2 might be the D (6 bases). There are 14 residues in the CDR3. Between the trimmed V and J ends, which lost 3 bases and 0 bases, there was a span of 9 bases. Germline lookup yields CDR1 LNHDA and CDR2 SQIVND (reference sequence). CDR3 in amino acids: CASSIGGTSYEQYF. As DNA, the CDR3 is TGTGCCAGTAGTATTGGGGGGACCTCCTACGAGCAGTACTTC.

The genes are TRBV5-4 and TRBJ2-1; 10 bases are a match to TRBD1. CDR1 and CDR2 (germline): SGHNT, YYREEE (reference sequence). This CDR3 contains 16 residues. Germline trimming cut 5 bases from V and 4 bases from J; bases unmatched to any gene: 9. Here the CDR3 reads CASRRQGATGYNEQFF. The DNA of the CDR3 is TGTGCCAGCAGGAGACAGGGGGCTACGGGGTACAATGAGCAGTTCTTC.

This clone has more than one count but fewer than ten. The V and J genes are TRBV28 and TRBJ2-3, with 11 bases aligning to TRBD2. This CDR3 spans 15 amino acids. Germline V CDR1 and CDR2: MDHEN, SYDVKM. V dropped 8 bases and J dropped 3; count of bases not matched to a gene: 7. As DNA, the CDR3 is TGTGCCAGCCGGGAGGCTAGCGGGAGGACAGATACGCAGTATTTT. Its translation is CASREASGRTDTQYF.

V usage is TRBV7-3 and J usage is TRBJ2-5; tentative D call: TRBD2 (6 bases). Germline CDR1 SGHTA, CDR2 FQGTGA. The CDR3 length is 13 residues. The V and J ends lost 4 bases and 10 bases respectively, with 16 bases between them. This CDR3 is CASSSGTSGSQYF. DNA of the CDR3: TGTGCCAGCAGCTCCGGGACTTCGGGCAGCCAGTACTTC.

The chain carries TRBV11-2 and TRBJ2-5; no reliable D call. V was shortened by 5 bases and J by 2 bases, with 3 bases between the two germline ends. The CDR3 runs to 11 residues. Germline V CDR1 and CDR2: SGHAT, FQNNGV. The CDR3 bases are TGTGCCAGCAGCACACAAGAGACCCAGTACTTC. It specifies CASSTQETQYF.

For the CDR3, the DNA is TGTGCCAGCAACGGTCAAGCGAACACCGGGGAGCTGTTTTTT. Translation gives CASNGQANTGELFF. The gene calls are TRBV5-8 and TRBJ2-2; D gene ambiguous. The CDR3 has 14 amino acids. With 6 bases removed from V and 0 bases from J, the gap between germline ends came to 9 bases. CDR1 SGHTS and CDR2 YDEGEE come from the germline V gene.

The chain links TRBV7-9 to TRBJ1-1; no reliable D call. Between the trimmed V and J ends, which lost 5 bases and 5 bases, there was a span of 12 bases. This CDR3 has 13 amino acids. CDR1 and CDR2 (germline): SEHNR, FQNEAQ (reference sequence). CDR3 region: CASSAAGVTEAFF. The DNA for the CDR3 is TGTGCCAGCAGCGCAGCGGGTGTGACTGAAGCTTTCTTT. Combining the CDR3 with reference TRBV7-9 and TRBJ1-1 gives the whole variable domain DTGVSQNPRHKITKRGQNVTFRCDPISEHNRLYWYRQTLGQGPEFLTYFQNEAQLEKSRLLSDRFSAERPKGSFSTLEIQRTEQGDSAMYLCASSAAGVTEAFFGQGTRLTVV.

This sequence joins TRBV19 and TRBJ1-5; a weak D match, TRBD1 (5 bases). The CDR3 covers 15 residues. V was cut by 6 bases and J by 11 bases, with 23 bases left in between. Germline CDR1 LNHDA, CDR2 SQIVND (reference sequence). CDR3 region: CASRELHGGLRAQHF. The CDR3 DNA sequence: TGTGCCAGTAGGGAACTGCACGGCGGCCTCAGGGCCCAGCATTTT.

This chain links TRBV28 with TRBJ1-6; maybe TRBD1 (6 bases). The CDR3 is 16 amino acids. The germline V gene has CDR1 MDHEN and CDR2 SYDVKM. Between the trimmed V and J ends, which lost 5 bases and 8 bases, there was a span of 19 bases. In DNA form, the CDR3 reads TGTGCCAGCAGTCCAATGGGGACAATAGGGCATTCACCCCTCCACTTT. Translation gives CASSPMGTIGHSPLHF.

The gene calls are TRBV5-2 and TRBJ1-1. TRBV5-2 is classified as a pseudogene. CDR3 size: 13 residues. Here the CDR3 DNA reads TGTGCCAGCAGCCAGCCCTCGAACACTGAAGCTTTCTTT. This gives the protein CASSQPSNTEAFF.